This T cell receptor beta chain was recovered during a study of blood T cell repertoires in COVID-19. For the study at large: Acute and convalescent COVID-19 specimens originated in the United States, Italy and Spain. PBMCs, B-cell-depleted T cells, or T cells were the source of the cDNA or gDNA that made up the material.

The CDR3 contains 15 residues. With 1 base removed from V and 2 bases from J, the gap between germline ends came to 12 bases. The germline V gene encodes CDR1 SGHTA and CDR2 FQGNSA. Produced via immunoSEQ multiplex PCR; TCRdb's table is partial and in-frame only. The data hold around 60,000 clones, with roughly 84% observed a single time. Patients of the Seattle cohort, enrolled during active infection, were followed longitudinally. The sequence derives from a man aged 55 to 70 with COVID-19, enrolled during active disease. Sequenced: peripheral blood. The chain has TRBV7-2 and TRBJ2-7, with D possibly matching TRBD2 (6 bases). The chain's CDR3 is CASSLGAGPPYEQYF. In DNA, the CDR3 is TGTGCCAGCAGCTTAGGGGCGGGACCACCCTACGAGCAGTACTTC.